A single sample gave rise to the 6 T cell receptor beta chains below, sequenced in a study of vaccination effects on CD4 cells after COVID-19. Their cognate antigens are unknown. Produced via immunoSEQ multiplex PCR; TCRdb's table is partial and in-frame only. The sample lists tens of thousands of clones; about two thirds were seen once. The ViraFEST assay expanded antigen-specific CD4+ T cells with viral peptide pools before sequencing. It was after approximately 10 days of culture that CD4+ T cells were isolated. Prior SARS-CoV-2 infection was absent in the vaccine recipients, as shown by negative nucleocapsid antibodies. The sequencing used CD4+ T cells from PBMCs cultured with SARS-CoV-2 spike peptides, collected before COVID-19 vaccination. The receptors were sampled from a human donor who received a COVID-19 vaccine.

This clone was seen only once. This sequence joins TRBV7-9 and TRBJ2-2, with 9 bases identical to TRBD1. The germline CDR1 and CDR2 sequences are SEHNR and FQNEAQ (reference sequence). The CDR3 loop spans 17 amino acids. V lost 3 bases and J lost 4; bases outside the gene matches: 9. The CDR3, as DNA: TGTGCCAGCAGCTTCACAGGGGGCTTGGCGAGCACCGGGGAGCTGTTTTTT. This gives the protein CASSFTGGLASTGELFF. The complete variable domain, with remaining parts taken from reference TRBV7-9 and TRBJ2-2, reads DTGVSQNPRHKITKRGQNVTFRCDPISEHNRLYWYRQTLGQGPEFLTYFQNEAQLEKSRLLSDRFSAERPKGSFSTLEIQRTEQGDSAMYLCASSFTGGLASTGELFFGEGSRLTVL.

CDR3 sequence: CASSQLKGETQYF. CDR3 coding DNA: TGTGCCAGCTCACAACTTAAAGGGGAGACCCAGTACTTC. The V call is TRBV18, the J call TRBJ2-5; no firm D call. Germline lookup yields CDR1 KGHSH and CDR2 LQKENI. This CDR3 contains 13 residues. The germline V and J ends were trimmed by 4 bases and 5 bases, with 11 bases remaining between them.

The V and J genes are TRBV5-1 and TRBJ1-3, with TRBD1 matching 8 bases. Germline lookup yields CDR1 SGHRS and CDR2 YFSETQ. J was trimmed by 3 bases and V by 5 bases; bases with no gene match: 7. This CDR3 has 15 residues. The CDR3, as DNA: TGCGCCAGCAGAACGACAGGGGCTGGTGGAAACACCATATATTTT. As protein: CASRTTGAGGNTIYF. Together with reference TRBV5-1 and TRBJ1-3, the CDR3 gives the full variable domain: KAGVTQTPRYLIKTRGQQVTLSCSPISGHRSVSWYQQTPGQGLQFLFEYFSETQRNKGNFPGRFSGRQFSNSRSEMNVSTLELGDSALYLCASRTTGAGGNTIYFGEGSWLTVV.

This rearrangement joins TRBV6-6 to TRBJ2-7, with 8 bases that match TRBD1. Germline V lookup: CDR1 MNHNY, CDR2 SVGAGI (reference sequence). V lost 4 bases and J lost 2; bases outside the gene matches: 10. The CDR3 has 16 amino acids. In nucleotides, the CDR3 is TGTGCCAGCAGTTCCCGACAGGCGACAGGGGCCTACGAGCAGTACTTC. Amino acid sequence: CASSSRQATGAYEQYF.

The rearrangement joins TRBV6-5 to TRBJ1-1; D is ambiguous. The germline V and J ends were trimmed by 2 bases and 4 bases, with 8 bases remaining between them. The CDR3 contains 13 residues. Germline CDR1 is MNHEY and CDR2 is SVGAGI. The DNA for the CDR3 is TGTGCCAGCAGTTACCGGCTCGGCACTGAAGCTTTCTTT. Translating it yields CASSYRLGTEAFF.

This chain joins TRBV6-1 and TRBJ1-1, with TRBD1 matching over 8 bases. J gave up 7 bases and V 3 bases, and 10 bases lay outside the gene matches. Germline assignment: CDR1 MNHNS and CDR2 SASEGT. The CDR3 contains 15 residues. The CDR3 DNA reads TGTGCCAGCAGTGAGGCTTGGGGCAGGGGGCTTGAAGCTTTCTTT. Protein: CASSEAWGRGLEAFF.